The 22 T cell receptor beta chains below were found in one sample sequenced in a study of cytomegalovirus exposure and HLA in healthy donors (dated by TCRdb to the late 2010s). Library preparation was by the immunoSEQ multiplex PCR assay. For the multiplex PCR, a mixture combining 60 forward primers for TCR Vbeta segments and 13 reverse primers for TCR Jbeta segments was used. In its TCRdb copy, this immuneACCESS table keeps in-frame sequences only and misses some clones. Where compared with another copy, unresolved V genes explain less than half of these, and the others have no known cause. This sample lists fewer than 70,000 clones; approximately 71% were detected once. The ten largest make up 5.4% of the sample. Sequencing input: PBMCs. All receptors come from a man aged 45 to 65 in good health and CMV-seronegative.

The rearrangement joins TRBV14 to TRBJ1-6, with D perhaps TRBD1 (5 bases). The CDR3 has 12 residues. Germline assignment: CDR1 SGHDN and CDR2 FVKESK. V shed 7 bases and J shed 7 bases, with 8 bases lying between them. This chain's CDR3 is CASNRGNSPLHF. CDR3 in DNA: TGTGCCAGCAATCGGGGGAATTCACCCCTCCACTTT. Full variable domain (outside the CDR3, taken from reference TRBV14 and TRBJ1-6): EAGVTQFPSHSVIEKGQTVTLRCDPISGHDNLYWYRRVMGKEIKFLLHFVKESKQDESGMPNNRFLAERTGGTYSTLKVQPAELEDSGVYFCASNRGNSPLHFGNGTRLTVT.

V usage is TRBV15 and J usage is TRBJ1-6; D possibly corresponds to TRBD1 (5 bases). This CDR3 has 19 amino acids. Germline CDR1 reads LNHNV; CDR2 reads YYDKDF (reference sequence). Trimming stripped 2 bases from V and 0 bases from J, with 17 bases between. CDR3 DNA sequence: TGTGCCACCAGCAGATTACAGCCCCAGGGCCTCTCCTATAATTCACCCCTCCACTTT. The encoded protein is CATSRLQPQGLSYNSPLHF. Using reference TRBV15 and TRBJ1-6 for the parts outside the CDR3, the full variable domain is DAMVIQNPRYQVTQFGKPVTLSCSQTLNHNVMYWYQQKSSQAPKLLFHYYDKDFNNEADTPDNFQSRRPNTSFCFLDIRSPGLGDTAMYLCATSRLQPQGLSYNSPLHFGNGTRLTVT.

The gene calls are TRBV6-5 and TRBJ1-4; TRBD1 might be the D (5 bases). The V and J ends lost 0 bases and 8 bases respectively, with 13 bases between them. The CDR3 totals 15 residues. From germline, CDR1 is MNHEY and CDR2 SVGAGI. The CDR3 spells CASSYSSRAGEKLFF. DNA of the CDR3: TGTGCCAGCAGTTACTCGTCCAGGGCGGGGGAAAAACTGTTTTTT.

The chain combines TRBV6-5 with TRBJ1-6; D uncertain. V lost 4 bases to trimming and J lost 8 bases, with 15 bases between them. The CDR3 is 15 residues long. Germline V lookup: CDR1 MNHEY, CDR2 SVGAGI. The DNA for the CDR3 is TGTGCCAGCAGTTCTGTAGGCTCGGCGGATTCACCCCTCCACTTT. This codes for CASSSVGSADSPLHF.

The chain is built from TRBV2 and TRBJ1-1; TRBD1 might be the D (5 bases). The CDR3 sequence is 14 residues long. Germline V gene data show CDR1 as SNHLY and CDR2 as FYNNEI. V lost 5 bases and J lost 3, with 13 bases in between. CDR3 bases: TGTGCCAGCAGTCTCCGGGGGTTCTACACTGAAGCTTTCTTT. Protein sequence: CASSLRGFYTEAFF.

This clone was recorded a few times. The V and J genes are TRBV10-3 and TRBJ1-2; a weak D match, TRBD1 (6 bases). With 7 bases removed from V and 5 bases from J, the gap between germline ends came to 11 bases. The CDR3 has 12 residues. CDR1 ENHRY and CDR2 SYGVKD come from the germline V gene. CDR3 protein: CAITKDSYGYTF. CDR3 sequence (DNA): TGTGCCATCACCAAGGACAGTTATGGCTACACCTTC.

The gene calls are TRBV20-1 and TRBJ2-7; D is undetermined. Germline V gives CDR1 DFQATT, CDR2 SNEGSKA (reference sequence). V shed 5 bases and J shed 9 bases, with 14 bases lying between them. There are 11 residues in the CDR3. For the CDR3, the DNA is TGCAGTGCTTTTTTGCCCCCCGGGCAGTACTTC. Its translation: CSAFLPPGQYF.

This clone was recorded once. The sample contains more than one DNA sequence encoding this CDR3. The gene calls are TRBV30 and TRBJ1-1; D remains ambiguous. V lost 0 bases, J lost 1 base, and 6 bases lay in between. CDR1 is GTSNPN, CDR2 SVGIG, per germline (reference sequence). This CDR3 has 13 residues. The CDR3 coding sequence is TGTGCCTGGAGTGTACTACCGAACACTGAAGCTTTCTTT. It specifies CAWSVLPNTEAFF.

The chain is built from TRBV7-9 and TRBJ2-3, with 9 bases fitting TRBD2. The J segment lost 2 bases and the V segment lost 5 bases, leaving 5 bases of the junction unmatched. This CDR3 contains 15 residues. Germline-derived CDR1 and CDR2 are SEHNR and FQNEAQ (reference sequence). The CDR3 protein is CASSRLADHTDTQYF. As DNA, the CDR3 is TGTGCCAGCAGCCGACTAGCGGATCACACAGATACGCAGTATTTT.

The CDR3 DNA reads TGTGCCAGCAGCGTAGAGGGGGGGCTTGCAGATACGCAGTATTTT. Its protein is CASSVEGGLADTQYF. The rearrangement links TRBV9 to TRBJ2-3, with TRBD2 as a possible D gene (7 bases). Trimming cost V 0 bases and J 4 bases, with 12 bases left between them. Germline CDR1 SGDLS, CDR2 YYNGEE. This CDR3 has 15 amino acids.

The chain employs TRBV18 and TRBJ1-5; possibly TRBD1 for D (5 bases). Between the trimmed V and J ends, which lost 6 bases and 1 base, there was a span of 10 bases. The length of the CDR3 is 14 residues. Germline values: CDR1 KGHSH, CDR2 LQKENI. CDR3 amino acids: CASSAGDSNQPQHF. The DNA for the CDR3 is TGTGCCAGCTCCGCGGGGGACAGCAATCAGCCCCAGCATTTT.

The chain couples TRBV7-6 to TRBJ2-3; 10 nucleotides line up with TRBD1. Germline V lookup: CDR1 SGHVS, CDR2 FNYEAQ. With V trimmed by 3 bases and J by 4 bases, 4 bases remained unmatched. This CDR3 region has 15 residues. The CDR3 spells CASSFDRGRADTQYF. The CDR3, as DNA: TGTGCCAGCAGCTTTGACAGGGGGCGGGCAGATACGCAGTATTTT.

The chain carries TRBV11-3 and TRBJ2-7, with 7 bases that match TRBD1. Trimming at V came to 5 bases and at J to 3 bases, leaving 10 bases not matched to a gene. This CDR3 has 15 residues. The germline V gene has CDR1 SGHNT and CDR2 YENEEA. CDR3 region: CASSPNRDRYYEQYF. DNA of the CDR3: TGTGCCAGCAGCCCGAACCGGGACAGATACTACGAGCAGTACTTC.

The chain combines TRBV9 with TRBJ2-7, with TRBD1 as a possible D gene (5 bases). V was shortened by 0 bases and J by 0 bases, with 10 bases between the two germline ends. Germline V CDR1 and CDR2: SGDLS, YYNGEE. The CDR3 runs 15 residues. CDR3 in amino acids: CASSVEVGVSYEQYF. The CDR3 DNA sequence: TGTGCCAGCAGCGTAGAGGTAGGGGTCTCCTACGAGCAGTACTTC.

This rearrangement joins TRBV9 to TRBJ2-2; D uncertain. The CDR3 covers 13 residues. Trimming cost V 3 bases and J 6 bases, with 9 bases left between them. In germline, CDR1 is SGDLS, CDR2 YYNGEE. The CDR3 reads CASSANFPGELFF. The CDR3, as DNA: TGTGCCAGCAGCGCAAATTTCCCCGGGGAGCTGTTTTTT.

The chain combines TRBV5-1 with TRBJ2-7, with TRBD1 matching 7 bases. CDR1 is SGHRS and CDR2 is YFSETQ in the germline V gene. CDR3 length: 15 residues. The V gene end was trimmed by 2 bases and the J gene end by 0 bases; junction bases not matched to a gene: 5. The CDR3 nucleotides are TGCGCCAGCAGCTTCTCGACAGGGCCCTCCTACGAGCAGTACTTC. Its protein product is CASSFSTGPSYEQYF.

In this sample, this clone turned up a few times. This chain joins TRBV13 and TRBJ2-5; a possible D gene is TRBD1 (6 bases). The germline V gene encodes CDR1 PRHDT and CDR2 FYEKMQ (reference sequence). V dropped 5 bases and J dropped 7 bases, with 20 bases sitting between them. This CDR3 spans 15 amino acids. CDR3 in amino acids: CASSGRRTDEGTQYF. Here the CDR3 DNA reads TGTGCCAGCAGCGGGAGACGGACAGATGAAGGGACCCAGTACTTC.

The J gene is TRBJ1-3, the V gene TRBV7-6; possibly TRBD1 for D (5 bases). CDR1 is SGHVS, CDR2 FNYEAQ, per germline. The CDR3 contains 14 residues. Trimming cost V 5 bases and J 2 bases, with 10 bases left between them. The CDR3 nucleotides read TGTGCCAGCAGCCCTAGGGGTACTGGAAACACCATATATTTT. It yields the protein CASSPRGTGNTIYF. Supplemented by reference TRBV7-6 and TRBJ1-3, the full variable domain reads GAGVSQSPRYKVTKRGQDVALRCDPISGHVSLYWYRQALGQGPEFLTYFNYEAQQDKSGLPNDRFSAERPEGSISTLTIQRTEQRDSAMYRCASSPRGTGNTIYFGEGSWLTVV.

This rearrangement joins TRBV5-1 to TRBJ2-1, with TRBD2 matching 10 bases. This CDR3 contains 15 residues. Per germline, CDR1 SGHRS and CDR2 YFSETQ. Trimming cost V 3 bases and J 0 bases; bases outside gene matches: 0. The CDR3 loop is CASSSSGSSYNEQFF. The CDR3 DNA follows: TGCGCCAGCAGCTCTAGCGGGAGCTCCTACAATGAGCAGTTCTTC.

This clone has just a few counts. V and J are TRBV11-2 and TRBJ1-1; no clear D. The ends were cut back, 5 bases at V and 4 bases at J, with 11 bases in the middle. The CDR3 is 13 residues long. Germline CDR1 and CDR2: SGHAT and FQNNGV. The CDR3: CASSVGEGTEAFF. The CDR3 bases are TGTGCCAGCAGCGTCGGGGAGGGCACTGAAGCTTTCTTT.

V gene TRBV25-1 combines with J gene TRBJ2-2; 12 nucleotides match TRBD2. This CDR3 spans 14 amino acids. From germline, CDR1 is MGHDK and CDR2 SYGVNS. V trimming: 10 bases; J trimming: 3 bases; junction bases outside the gene matches: 3. Here the CDR3 DNA reads TGTGCCACCGCTAGCGGGGGGGACACCGGGGAGCTGTTTTTT. Protein: CATASGGDTGELFF.

The chain uses TRBV20-1 and TRBJ1-2; a possible D gene is TRBD1 (6 bases). CDR3 size: 11 residues. CDR1 is DFQATT, CDR2 SNEGSKA, per germline (reference sequence). CDR3 residues: CLPGAKYGYTF. The CDR3 DNA sequence: TGCCTCCCAGGGGCCAAATATGGCTACACCTTC.